Sequencing of this T cell receptor (beta chain) was carried out in a study of blood T cells in healthy people across ages (dated by TCRdb to 2015 to 2017). Concerning the study at large: In model experiments, template switching captured about one uniquely barcoded TCR beta cDNA molecule for every two T cells. To track age-related changes in TCR beta repertoire diversity, the study relied on deep sequencing normalized with unique cDNA molecular identifiers. Four age groups were formed from the donors: young (average approximately 15 years), middle-aged (approximately 39), aged (approximately 60) and long-lived (around 82). Donors of different ages were randomly distributed across sequencing lanes to avoid experimental bias. For two donors (one aged 18 to 30 and one aged 80 or older), the study analyzed two additional independent replicas of 1 million unique cDNA reads from the same blood draw.

General findings and caveats noted by the study authors: The CMV infection status of donors was not known, potentially confounding age-related changes in expanded clonotypes. Estimates of total diversity based on one million sequenced T cells were regarded as lower bounds and as underestimates. Observed TCR beta diversity correlated strongly with the percentage of naive T cells measured by flow cytometry. As age increased, observed TCR beta diversity per million T cells dropped in a roughly linear way, and a significant reduction was already evident by age about 40. Conclusive comparison of naive and antigen-experienced compartments was prevented by the profiling of bulk unsorted PBMCs. Compared with the aged group, the long-lived group had more naive CD4+ T cells, fewer expanded clones and increased TCR diversity, suggesting age selection.

As concerns this clonotype: The specificity of this receptor is unknown. No qualities accompany the bases; no much larger clone lies one base away.

As encoded in the germline V gene, CDR1 is MNHEY while CDR2 is SVGAGI. Germline trimming amounts to 2 bases on V and 3 bases on J, with 6 as the count of junction bases outside the gene matches. From cysteine to phenylalanine, the CDR3 is 16 amino acids long. Solely the CDR3 DNA is kept, with 48 bases framed from the first base. Library construction relied on 5' RACE. The second PCR ran for about 7 to 11 cycles and used a J-beta primer mix along with a sample-barcoded 5' primer. A template-switch 5' adaptor carrying 12 random nucleotides introduced a unique molecular identifier onto each TCR beta cDNA molecule. Each sample yielded at least 3 million CDR3-containing paired-end reads. First-strand cDNA synthesis was performed from all RNA using the Mint cDNA synthesis kit, with priming by a TRBC-specific oligonucleotide. Following uracil-DNA glycosylase treatment, all cDNA underwent a first 18-cycle PCR with the universal primers M1SS and BC2_uni_R. Per the original workflow: Normalization of each sample was performed by random selection of 1 million high-quality reads, each carrying a distinct molecular identifier. Instead of being binned into consensus sequences, reads with shared molecular identifiers were discarded. MiTCR, run with a Q25 quality threshold and the strictest error-elimination algorithm, handled CDR3 identification, clonotype clustering and error correction. A nonparametric unseen species model with Euler transformation was used to estimate a lower bound on total TCR beta diversity. The public reads were quality trimmed at Q25 with fastp and then assembled into clones with MiXCR by TCRdb, keeping productive beta chains. Rows are unified per CDR3 protein, each entry keeping the most common DNA and genes. TCRdb's processing, not the authors' own work, is the source of the V and J calls. Present in this sample are roughly 1.9 million distinct CDR3 sequences, 30% to 40% of which were seen just once. The ten largest clones represent about 23% of the sample.

The donors were about 40 Caucasian individuals from Russia, aged roughly 6 to 95 years, who were systemically healthy. About 10 milliliters of peripheral blood were collected from each donor into EDTA-treated Vacutainer tubes. Ficoll-Paque density-gradient centrifugation was used to isolate PBMCs, with at least 7 million obtained per sample. Total RNA was extracted from PBMCs with Trizol reagent, with at least 6 micrograms obtained per sample. For every donor, flow cytometry on a PBMC aliquot measured the percentage of naive CD45RAhigh/CD27high T cells. This receptor chain uses TRBV6-5 and TRBJ1-2, with TRBD1 identical over 10 junction bases. The receptor was derived from a human donor in good health. Material for sequencing was blood. The nucleotides are TGTGCCAGCAGTTACCGCTACGGGACAGGGGACTATGGCTACACCTTC. Its coded protein is CASSYRYGTGDYGYTF.